This TCR beta chain was sequenced in a study of breast tumors, draining lymph nodes, adjacent tissues. MiXCR, run by TCRdb on the multiplex PCR reads, gives a single entry per CDR3 protein. The top ten clones hold 5.5% to 6% of a sample with fewer than 140,000 distinct CDR3 sequences, roughly 33% of them seen once. General observations from the study: Tumor repertoires ranked between lymph nodes and nontumor tissue in diversity, with V and J gene preferences. The lymph node origin of tumor T cells was framed as consistent with a hypothesis, not demonstrated.

A word on this clonotype: Its specificity is unknown.

Axillary draining lymph nodes of breast cancer patients supplied the node samples. The V gene's germline CDR1 is SNHLY and CDR2 FYNNEI. The CDR3 is made up of 14 amino acids. Trimming removed 8 bases at V and 0 bases at J, with 8 bases between. The receptor's source is a female donor with breast cancer. Some clones in this sample may be carry-over from other donors' samples. The chain recombines TRBV2 with TRBJ1-6, with a tentative D call TRBD1 (5 bases). Input material: axillary lymph node tissue. CDR3 nucleotides: TGTGCCAGCGGGGGAAGCTCCTATAATTCACCCCTCCACTTT. Protein: CASGGSSYNSPLHF.